The clone carrying this TCR beta chain has at least ten counts. Its antigen is unidentified. CDR3 length: 15 amino acids. V was clipped by 6 bases and J by 5 bases; unmatched bases: 11. Germline V gene data show CDR1 as MDHEN and CDR2 as SYDVKM. 5'RACE with constant-segment primers built TCRalpha and TCRbeta cDNA libraries with UMIs. MiXCR, run by TCRdb on the 5' RACE reads, gives a single entry per CDR3 protein. The sample has about 210,000 distinct CDR3 sequences, about 10% seen once; the top ten hold approximately 3%. The data derive from a study of T-cell memory formation after mild COVID-19. Findings and caveats of the study: Most CD4+ clones that shrank were in CM and EM, while CD8+ ones turned up in EMRA. Clones that shrank (day 15 to 85) were balanced CD4/CD8, whereas later expanders leaned CD4+.

Sequencing input: PBMCs or a T cell subset sorted from them (not recorded which). The clonotype was recovered from a man between 18 and 29 years old who had mild COVID-19 (a few samples of this study predate the infection). Cell type and time point are not known. V is TRBV28 and J is TRBJ2-7, with 9 bases matching TRBD1. CDR3 protein: CASSPSRDRVNEQYV. CDR3 nucleotides: TGTGCCAGCAGCCCTTCCCGGGACAGGGTCAACGAGCAGTACGTC.